This T cell receptor beta chain is drawn from a study of T cell responses to AZD1222 COVID-19 vaccine. Whole-study results and caveats: Spike regions recognized by vaccine-associated CD4 TCRs spanned the protein, led by 160-218 and 743-854.

Points on this clone: What it binds is unknown.

The protocol was immunoSEQ multiplex PCR, while the TCRdb copy is restricted to in-frame clones and leaves out a portion. The sample holds some 120,000 clones, 80% to 90% seen once. The sample consisted of peripheral blood, taken on day 0 of MenACWY control vaccination. The clonotype comes from an adult in good health.

In DNA, the CDR3 is TGCGCCAGCAGCTTCGGCTACCATACCGGGACAGGGAGCCGTGGCTACACCTTC. It specifies CASSFGYHTGTGSRGYTF. This chain joins TRBV5-1 and TRBJ1-2, with 9 bases matching TRBD1. This CDR3 is built from 18 residues. The junction had 18 bases not matched to a gene; V was cut back by 2 bases and J by 7 bases. CDR1 and CDR2 (germline): SGHRS, YFSETQ.